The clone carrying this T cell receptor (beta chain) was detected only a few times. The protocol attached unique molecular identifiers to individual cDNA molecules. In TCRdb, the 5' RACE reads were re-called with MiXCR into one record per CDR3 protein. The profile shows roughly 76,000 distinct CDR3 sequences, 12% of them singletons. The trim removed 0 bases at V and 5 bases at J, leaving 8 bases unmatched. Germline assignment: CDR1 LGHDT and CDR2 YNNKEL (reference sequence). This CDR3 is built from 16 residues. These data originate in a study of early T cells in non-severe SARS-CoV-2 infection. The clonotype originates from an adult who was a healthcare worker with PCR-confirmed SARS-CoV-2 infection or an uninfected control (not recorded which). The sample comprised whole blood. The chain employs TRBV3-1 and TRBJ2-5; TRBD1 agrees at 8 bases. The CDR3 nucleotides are TGTGCCAGCAGCCAAGATGAAACAGGGGGAAAGGAGACCCAGTACTTC. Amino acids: CASSQDETGGKETQYF.